This passage covers 8 T cell receptor beta chains from one sample sequenced in a study of cytomegalovirus exposure and HLA in healthy donors. A multiplex PCR was run with 60 Vbeta primers and 13 Jbeta primers. TCRdb's copy holds only in-frame clones and misses some; the assay was immunoSEQ multiplex PCR. The sample carries 90,000 or so clones, 60% to 80% recorded once. The source material was PBMCs. The receptor set was obtained from a female donor in good health and CMV-seronegative.

A few counts support this clone. DNA of the CDR3: TGTGCCAGCAGCTTGATAGCGGGGAGCACAGATACGCAGTATTTT. Translation: CASSLIAGSTDTQYF. V is TRBV5-4 and J is TRBJ2-3; 8 bases fit TRBD2. Germline CDR1 is SGHNT and CDR2 is YYREEE (reference sequence). The V and J ends lost 1 base and 0 bases, in that order; junction bases with no gene match: 1. The CDR3 is 15 residues long.

The CDR3 spells CASRDRQTVGELFF. DNA for the CDR3: TGTGCCAGCAGGGACAGGCAAACGGTCGGGGAGCTGTTTTTT. V and J are TRBV27 and TRBJ2-2; 7 bases are shared with TRBD1. The germline V gene has CDR1 MNHEY and CDR2 SMNVEV (reference sequence). The J segment lost 7 bases and the V segment lost 6 bases, leaving 8 bases of the junction unmatched. The CDR3 is made up of 14 amino acids.

The CDR3 bases are TGTGCCAGCAGCTTAAGGCTAGCCGGCGAGCAGTACTTC. Amino acid sequence: CASSLRLAGEQYF. The chain joins TRBV7-2 to TRBJ2-7, with D maybe TRBD2 (5 bases). The CDR3 loop spans 13 amino acids. With 2 bases removed from V and 6 bases from J, the gap between germline ends came to 11 bases. Germline V lookup: CDR1 SGHTA, CDR2 FQGNSA.

In this sample, this clone turned up a few times. CDR3 sequence (DNA): TGTGCCAGCAGCCCCTCCCTCCACTCCTCCTACGAGCAGTACTTC. Encoded protein: CASSPSLHSSYEQYF. This chain connects TRBV4-2 to TRBJ2-7; D not resolved. V shed 4 bases and J shed 0 bases, with 13 bases lying between them. The CDR3 contains 15 residues. Germline V CDR1 and CDR2: LGHNA, YNFKEQ.

The rearrangement uses TRBV5-4 and TRBJ2-2, with TRBD1 matching over 12 bases. V was clipped by 4 bases and J by 7 bases; unmatched bases: 8. CDR1 is SGHNT, CDR2 YYREEE, per germline (reference sequence). The CDR3 runs to 16 residues. CDR3 sequence (DNA): TGTGCCAGCAGCAGGGGACAGGGGGCCGAAGGCGGGGAGCTGTTTTTT. Translating gives CASSRGQGAEGGELFF.

The rearrangement links TRBV6-5 to TRBJ2-1; 8 bases are shared with TRBD2. With V trimmed by 4 bases and J by 8 bases, 7 bases remained unmatched. CDR1 and CDR2 from the germline V gene are MNHEY and SVGAGI. This CDR3 region has 14 residues. The DNA for the CDR3 is TGTGCCAGCAGTTCCGACTTAGCGGGACATGAGCAGTTCTTC. Its protein product is CASSSDLAGHEQFF.

A single count supports this clone. The chain combines TRBV14 with TRBJ2-5, with a weak D call TRBD2 (5 bases). The V gene lost 2 bases and the J gene lost 1 base, with 11 bases spanning the gap. There are 15 residues in the CDR3. The germline V gene has CDR1 SGHDN and CDR2 FVKESK. The CDR3 loop reads CASSQIVGAQETQYF. CDR3 nucleotide sequence: TGTGCCAGCAGCCAAATTGTGGGAGCCCAAGAGACCCAGTACTTC.

The chain employs TRBV5-1 and TRBJ1-1, with unresolved D. Trimming removed 4 bases at V and 3 bases at J, with 10 bases between. This CDR3 contains 13 residues. Germline loops: CDR1 SGHRS, CDR2 YFSETQ. The CDR3 bases are TGCGCCAGCAGCCTGGACGGTGACACTGAAGCTTTCTTT. It specifies CASSLDGDTEAFF. Combining the CDR3 with reference TRBV5-1 and TRBJ1-1 gives the whole variable domain KAGVTQTPRYLIKTRGQQVTLSCSPISGHRSVSWYQQTPGQGLQFLFEYFSETQRNKGNFPGRFSGRQFSNSRSEMNVSTLELGDSALYLCASSLDGDTEAFFGQGTRLTVV.